This T cell receptor beta chain is from a study of tumor-infiltrating lymphocytes in primary liver carcinoma (dated by TCRdb to the late 2010s). Background for the entire study: Between late 2015 and March 2016, about five patients in China with histopathologically diagnosed primary liver carcinoma had surgical resection. Repertoires from technical replicates were highly reproducible, with mean shared-clone rates about 0.9 and correlation coefficients above 0.95. TCRbeta repertoire sequencing, expression microarrays and whole-exome sequencing were combined in the study across five regions of each liver tumor, with adjacent normal tissue and blood also included. The five patients had tumors of stage T1-T3 N0M0, with maximum diameters ranging from about 4 to 11 cm. A total of approximately 35 specimens from 5 patients underwent TCRbeta repertoire sequencing, comprising roughly 25 tumor regions, 5 adjacent noncancerous liver tissues and 5 peripheral blood samples. Of the five patients, three men and two women aged 30 to 69 years, four had hepatocellular carcinoma and one had combined HCC and intrahepatic cholangiocarcinoma. Samples yielded roughly 3.5 to 7.13 million productive TCRbeta reads; read depth did not differ significantly between tissue types.

This clonotype turned up a few times. Its antigen remains undetermined. No much larger clone exists at a distance of one base, and base qualities are not known. TRIzol reagent was used to extract blood RNA from unsorted whole blood, while the DNeasy Blood & Tissue kit provided the germline DNA. At the time of sampling, the patients had chronic HBV infection and had not received any treatment. About 4 milliliters of peripheral blood were collected into K2EDTA tubes before surgery. Starting from about 500 ng total RNA, TCRbeta-specific cDNA was produced by reverse transcription with a constant-region primer and ProtoScript II reverse transcriptase. TCRbeta libraries were built with three nested multiplex PCR rounds, a slightly modified ARM-PCR procedure. A final 25-cycle PCR with Deep VentR polymerase added sample barcodes and Illumina adapters. Amplicons of 200-500 bp were gel-purified with a QIAquick gel extraction kit before sequencing. TCRbeta amplicons were sequenced on an Illumina HiSeq 2500 with 250-bp paired-end reads. Per the source publication's procedure: To recover full CDR3 sequences, reads were quality-trimmed using Trimmomatic v0.33 and paired reads were then merged using FLASH v1.2.11. MiGEC v1.2.1b assigned V, D and J germline segments to the rearranged TCRbeta sequences. Clonotype statistics and Shannon-Wiener diversity indices were calculated with VDJtools v1.0.0. To cut down on sampling bias, every analysis after diversity analysis relied on just the 250 most abundant clonotypes from each sample. TCRdb applied fastp at Q25 and MiXCR to the public reads, then kept only in-frame beta chains. Rows with a matching CDR3 protein are joined into one entry that keeps the most common DNA and genes. Clone size and V and J calls follow TCRdb, not the original study. The sample table lists 250,000 to 350,000 distinct CDR3 sequences, approximately 58% of them with a count of one. About 15% of the sample comes from the top ten.

General conclusions and limits of the study: With just a few patients in the study, the authors point out that the findings should be validated in a larger study. Only the TCR beta chain was sequenced, which likely underestimates true repertoire diversity because unpaired alpha chains were not captured. Pairs of tumor regions showed greater repertoire overlap (mean roughly 35%) than tumor-adjacent pairs (around 17%) or tumor-blood pairs (approximately 15%), which is consistent with antigen-driven expansion. Bulk unsorted samples precluded comparing CD4+ and CD8+ T cell repertoires. A significantly larger repertoire fraction was made up by the top 250 clones in tumors than in blood (p = 0.039).

The sequence derives from a woman under 40 with primary liver carcinoma and hepatitis B virus infection. The material sequenced was peripheral blood.

In nucleotide form, the sequence is TGCGCCAGCAGCCTCGGCGAAGATCTTAACTATGGCTACACCTTC. It translates as CASSLGEDLNYGYTF. Here the chain combines TRBV4-1 and TRBJ1-2, with no confidently assigned D gene. V is clipped by 4 bases and J by 1 base, and the sequence between their germline boundaries is 13 bases long. CDR1 and CDR2 are read off the germline V gene as MGHRA and YSYEKL. Measured from the cysteine to the phenylalanine, the CDR3 is 15 residues long. Kept here is only the CDR3 DNA, which spans 45 bases and is read in frame from base 1.